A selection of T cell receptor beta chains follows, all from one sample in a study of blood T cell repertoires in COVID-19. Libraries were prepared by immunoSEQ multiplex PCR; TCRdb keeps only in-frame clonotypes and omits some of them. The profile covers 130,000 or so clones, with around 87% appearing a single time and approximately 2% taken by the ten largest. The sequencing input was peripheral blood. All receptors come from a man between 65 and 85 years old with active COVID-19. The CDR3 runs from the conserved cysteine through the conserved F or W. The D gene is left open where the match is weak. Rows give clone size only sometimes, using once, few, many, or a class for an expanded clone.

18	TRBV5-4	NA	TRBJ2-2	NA	TGTGCCAGCAGCCTAGGGGCTAGCGTCATGCCGGGGGCCGGGGAGCTGTTTTTT	CASSLGASVMPGAGELFF
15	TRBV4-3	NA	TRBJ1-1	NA	TGCGCCAGCAGCCAAGATCGGGGTGGGGGCGCGGGAGCTTTCTTT	CASSQDRGGGAGAFF
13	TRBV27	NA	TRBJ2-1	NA	TGTGCCAGCAGTTTACTGGGCTCGGATGAGCAGTTCTTC	CASSLLGSDEQFF
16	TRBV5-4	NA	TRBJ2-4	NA	TGTGCCAGCAGCTTGGGCGGGATTATAGCCAAAAACATTCAGTACTTC	CASSLGGIIAKNIQYF
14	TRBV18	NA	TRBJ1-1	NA	TGTGCCAGCTCACCCGGACCGGGGGGCACTGAAGCTTTCTTT	CASSPGPGGTEAFF
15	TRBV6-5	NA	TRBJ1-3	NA	TGTGCCAGCAGCCGACAACCAGGGGCTGGAAACACCATATATTTT	CASSRQPGAGNTIYF
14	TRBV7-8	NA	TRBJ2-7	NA	TGTGCCAGCAGCCCACAGGCCCTATCCTACGAGCAGTACTTC	CASSPQALSYEQYF
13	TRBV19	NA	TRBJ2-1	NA	TGTGCCAGTAGTACCCCCCCTATCAATGAGCAGTTCTTC	CASSTPPINEQFF
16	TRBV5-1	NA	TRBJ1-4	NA	TGCGCCAGCAGCTTGGGGAAGGGGGCAACTAATGAAAAACTGTTTTTT	CASSLGKGATNEKLFF
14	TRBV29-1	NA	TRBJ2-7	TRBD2	TGCAGCGTCTCCGGGACTAGCGGGCCTTACGAGCAGTACTTC	CSVSGTSGPYEQYF
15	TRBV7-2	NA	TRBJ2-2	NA	TGTGCCAGCAGCTTAGCGAGAACAGATACCGGGGAGCTGTTTTTT	CASSLARTDTGELFF
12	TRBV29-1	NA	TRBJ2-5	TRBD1	TGCAGTGGACAGGGGGTACAAGAGACCCAGTACTTC	CSGQGVQETQYF
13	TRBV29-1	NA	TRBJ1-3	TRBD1	TGCAGCGGGACAGGGCTCTCTGGAAACACCATATATTTT	CSGTGLSGNTIYF
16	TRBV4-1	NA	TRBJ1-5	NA	TGCGCCAGCAGCCATAAGGGAGGGGACCCCTTACAGCCCCAGCATTTT	CASSHKGGDPLQPQHF
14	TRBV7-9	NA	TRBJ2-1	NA	TGTGCCAGCAGCGGCCGCACTAGCAAGGATGAGCAGTTCTTC	CASSGRTSKDEQFF
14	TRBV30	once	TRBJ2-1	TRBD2	TGTGCCTGGTCTGGGTCAGCGGGAACGAATGAGCAGTTCTTC	CAWSGSAGTNEQFF
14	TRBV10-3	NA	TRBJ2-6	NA	TGTGCCATCAGTGAGGAGTCTGGGGCCAACGTCCTGACTTTC	CAISEESGANVLTF
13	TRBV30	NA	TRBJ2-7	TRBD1	TGTGCCTGGAGTGAGGGGGCAAACTACGAGCAGTACTTC	CAWSEGANYEQYF
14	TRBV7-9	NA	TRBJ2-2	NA	TGTGCCAGCAGCTTACCACAGGGCACCGGGGAGCTGTTTTTT	CASSLPQGTGELFF
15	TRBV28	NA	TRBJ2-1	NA	TGTGCCAGCACCCCTCCCACGCTATCCTACAATGAGCAGTTCTTC	CASTPPTLSYNEQFF
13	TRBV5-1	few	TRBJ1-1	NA	TGCGCCAGCAGCTTGGCAGACAGCGCTGAAGCTTTCTTT	CASSLADSAEAFF
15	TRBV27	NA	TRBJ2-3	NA	TGTGCCAGCAGTTATACAGGGCGGCCCACAGATACGCAGTATTTT	CASSYTGRPTDTQYF
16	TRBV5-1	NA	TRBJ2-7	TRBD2	TGCGCCAGCAGCTCGGGACTAGCGGGAAACTCCTACGAGCAGTACTTC	CASSSGLAGNSYEQYF
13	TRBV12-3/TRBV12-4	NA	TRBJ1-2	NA	TGTGCCAGCAGCCCCCAAGAGTCCTATGGCTACACCTTC	CASSPQESYGYTF
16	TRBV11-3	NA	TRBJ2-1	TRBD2	TGTGCCAGCAGCCCGCGAGGCAGCGGGGGGGACAATGAGCAGTTCTTC	CASSPRGSGGDNEQFF
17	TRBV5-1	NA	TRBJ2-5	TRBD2	TGCGCCAGCCGACCCGGCGGCGGGAGCGATCGCCAAGAGACCCAGTACTTC	CASRPGGGSDRQETQYF
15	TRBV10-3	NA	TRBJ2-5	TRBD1	TGTGCCATCGGTATCCAGGGGGCCCCGGGAGAGACCCAGTACTTC	CAIGIQGAPGETQYF
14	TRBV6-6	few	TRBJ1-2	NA	TGTGCCAGCACCTCTGGGCGGGGGAACTATGGCTACACCTTC	CASTSGRGNYGYTF
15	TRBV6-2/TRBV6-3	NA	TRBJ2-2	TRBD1	TGTGCCAGCAGTTATGACAGGGGGAACACCGGGGAGCTGTTTTTT	CASSYDRGNTGELFF
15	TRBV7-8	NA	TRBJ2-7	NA	TGTGCCAGCAGCTTAGTTCGAGGACAGAGTTACGAGCAGTACTTC	CASSLVRGQSYEQYF
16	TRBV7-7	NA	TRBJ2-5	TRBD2	TGTGCTAGCAGTCCCGGGACTAGCGGGTCCCAGGGAGGCCAGTACTTC	CASSPGTSGSQGGQYF
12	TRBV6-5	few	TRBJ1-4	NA	TGTGCCAGCATTCAAGGGGATGAAAAACTGTTTTTT	CASIQGDEKLFF
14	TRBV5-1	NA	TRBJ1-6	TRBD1	TGCGCCAGCAAGGTCGGACAGGGTAATTCACCCCTCCACTTT	CASKVGQGNSPLHF
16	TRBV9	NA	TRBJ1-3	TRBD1	TGTGCCAGCAGCGTAAGGACAGGGGGCTTGGGAAACACCATATATTTT	CASSVRTGGLGNTIYF
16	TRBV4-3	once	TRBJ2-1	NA	TGCGCCAGCAGCCAAGCGTACAGGGCGGGGGTAAATGAGCAGTTCTTC	CASSQAYRAGVNEQFF
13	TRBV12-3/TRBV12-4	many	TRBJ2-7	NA	TGTGCCAGCAGTTGGAACAGGGTTAGTAAGCAGTACTTC	CASSWNRVSKQYF
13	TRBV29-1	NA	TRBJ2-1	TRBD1	TGCAGCGTAAAGACAGGGCGAGACAATGAGCAGTTCTTC	CSVKTGRDNEQFF
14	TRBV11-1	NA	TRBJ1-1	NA	TGTGCCAGCAGGGATACAGTATATAACACTGAAGCTTTCTTT	CASRDTVYNTEAFF
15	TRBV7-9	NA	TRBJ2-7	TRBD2	TGTGCCAGCAGCATTGCCCTAGCGGGAGCTAGCGAGCAGTACTTC	CASSIALAGASEQYF